The 10 T cell receptor beta chains in this list originate from one sample, sequenced in a study of shared clonotypes between healthy human individuals (TCRdb year 2020). Library generation was performed with the immunoSEQ multiplex PCR assay. TCRdb holds this immuneACCESS table with in-frame rearrangements only. Some clones are missing; in checked studies, unresolved V genes explain under half, and the rest has no known cause. Counted in this sample were around 2.5 million clones; 93% of them appeared once. 0.35% to 0.45% of the sample is held by the ten biggest clonotypes. Sequencing was carried out using naive CD4+ T cells from PBMCs. The sample's cell subset or site label is to be understood as: CD45RA+ positively selected. Receptors originate from a man between 18 and 35 years old in good health. Some clones in this sample may be carry-over from other donors' samples.

CDR3 sequence: CASSLPIDTEAFF. The CDR3 DNA is TGTGCCAGCAGTTTACCCATTGACACTGAAGCTTTCTTT. V usage is TRBV28 and J usage is TRBJ1-1, with D hard to call. The CDR3 has 13 residues. CDR1 MDHEN and CDR2 SYDVKM come from the germline V gene. The V gene lost 2 bases and the J gene lost 3 bases, with 7 bases spanning the gap.

This clone came up once. V gene TRBV5-1 combines with J gene TRBJ2-5, with D hard to call. Germline-derived CDR1 and CDR2 are SGHRS and YFSETQ. V lost 4 bases, J lost 5 bases, and 18 bases lay in between. This CDR3 region has 15 residues. This CDR3 reads CASSIEWRNGETQYF. DNA of the CDR3: TGCGCCAGCAGCATAGAGTGGCGGAATGGGGAGACCCAGTACTTC.

V gene TRBV5-1 combines with J gene TRBJ2-7; D is perhaps TRBD1 (7 bases). CDR1 and CDR2 (germline): SGHRS, YFSETQ. CDR3 length: 16 amino acids. V was cut by 3 bases and J by 4 bases, with 20 bases left in between. CDR3 loop: CASSSTGKTGAYEQYF. CDR3 bases: TGCGCCAGCAGCTCGACAGGGAAGACGGGAGCGTACGAGCAGTACTTC.

Comment on this clone: The same CDR3 arises from other DNA sequences in this sample as well. The V gene is TRBV7-3, the J gene TRBJ1-1; D unresolved. This CDR3 has 14 residues. Trimming took off 4 bases at V and 5 bases at J, with 14 bases between the two ends. Germline CDR1 and CDR2: SGHTA and FQGTGA. The CDR3 coding sequence is TGTGCCAGCAGCTCCTCGGGCCGCGGGACTGAAGCTTTCTTT. Translated: CASSSSGRGTEAFF. Drawing the rest from reference TRBV7-3 and TRBJ1-1, the complete variable domain is GAGVSQTPSNKVTEKGKYVELRCDPISGHTALYWYRQSLGQGPEFLIYFQGTGAADDSGLPNDRFFAVRPEGSVSTLKIQRTERGDSAVYLCASSSSGRGTEAFFGQGTRLTVV.

This rearrangement joins TRBV28 to TRBJ1-4, with a weak D call TRBD1 (6 bases). The CDR3 loop spans 18 amino acids. Deletions cut 7 bases from V and 0 bases from J, with 21 bases between. Germline CDR1 is MDHEN and CDR2 is SYDVKM. The CDR3 sequence is CASIRVVGQRSTNEKLFF. The CDR3 nucleotides read TGTGCCAGCATCCGGGTGGTAGGACAGCGCTCAACTAATGAAAAACTGTTTTTT.

This rearrangement joins TRBV19 to TRBJ1-2; a weak D match, TRBD1 (6 bases). V lost 5 bases and J lost 2, with 15 bases in between. This CDR3 contains 15 residues. Germline CDR1 and CDR2: LNHDA and SQIVND (reference sequence). This CDR3 reads CASSSPGEGNYGYTF. CDR3 DNA sequence: TGTGCCAGTAGTTCCCCAGGGGAGGGGAACTATGGCTACACCTTC.

In this sample, this clone turned up a few times. The chain couples TRBV7-9 to TRBJ1-3; weak D call: TRBD1 (6 bases). Germline V gene data show CDR1 as SEHNR and CDR2 as FQNEAQ (reference sequence). V gave up 6 bases and J gave up 2 bases, with 11 bases separating them. This CDR3 has 14 amino acids. DNA for the CDR3: TGTGCCAGCAGTTCCGGGACAACTGGAAACACCATATATTTT. It translates to CASSSGTTGNTIYF.

The CDR3 sequence: CASRGQGGNYGYTF. The CDR3 nucleotides are TGTGCCAGTAGAGGACAGGGGGGAAACTATGGCTACACCTTC. The J gene is TRBJ1-2, the V gene TRBV19, with 10 bases that match TRBD1. The V gene's germline CDR1 is LNHDA and CDR2 SQIVND (reference sequence). V shed 6 bases, J shed 2 bases, and the junction held 3 bases outside the gene matches. The CDR3 is 14 residues long.

The chain has TRBV14 and TRBJ1-2, with unresolved D. Germline CDR1 is SGHDN and CDR2 is FVKESK. Trimming left V 4 bases short and J 6 bases short, with 15 bases between. The CDR3 consists of 14 residues. In DNA form, the CDR3 reads TGTGCCAGCAGCCCTACCTACACCCCAGATGGCTACACCTTC. It is translated as CASSPTYTPDGYTF.

The V call is TRBV28, the J call TRBJ2-6, with D uncertain. The V end was cut by 5 bases, the J end by 4 bases, with 9 bases between. CDR3 length: 14 residues. Per the germline V gene, CDR1 is MDHEN and CDR2 is SYDVKM. The CDR3 here is CASSEDLGANVLTF. DNA for the CDR3: TGTGCCAGCAGTGAGGATCTCGGGGCCAACGTCCTGACTTTC. The whole variable domain, filled in from reference TRBV28 and TRBJ2-6, reads DVKVTQSSRYLVKRTGEKVFLECVQDMDHENMFWYRQDPGLGLRLIYFSYDVKMKEKGDIPEGYSVSREKKERFSLILESASTNQTSMYLCASSEDLGANVLTFGAGSRLTVL.